This TCR beta chain was captured by sequencing in a study of T cells after yellow fever vaccination. Study-level results: The secondary response showed a weaker magnitude and a faster peak, day 5 versus 15.

At least ten counts were recorded for this clonotype. The antigen is unknown. Unmatched junction bases numbered 5, after V lost 8 bases and J lost 0 bases. The CDR3 has 14 residues. Germline values: CDR1 MNHNS, CDR2 SASEGT. By 5'RACE template switching, TCR cDNA was produced, with a universal primer site and UMIs added in the process. MiXCR, applied by TCRdb to the 5' RACE reads, yields one record per CDR3 protein. The sample yields about 260,000 distinct CDR3 sequences, over 10% seen once. This chain uses TRBV6-1 with TRBJ2-7; 9 nucleotides agree with TRBD2. Here the sequenced sample was CD4+ T cells sorted from PBMCs, taken 45 days after the yellow fever booster vaccination. The origin of this receptor is a young man who received the YFV17D yellow fever vaccine. CDR3 in amino acids: CASAGLASSYEQYF. The DNA for the CDR3 is TGTGCCAGCGCAGGACTAGCGAGCTCCTACGAGCAGTACTTC.